Included here is one TCR beta chain sequence, with context. The data stem from a study of T cell changes during pregnancy in multiple sclerosis. The CDR3 contains 13 residues. CDR1 is SGHRS, CDR2 YFSETQ, per germline. Trimming pared 5 bases from V and 0 bases from J, leaving 7 bases between. The method was immunoSEQ multiplex PCR; TCRdb's version includes in-frame clones alone and lacks a portion of them. The sample holds around 83,000 clones; around 90% are singletons and the top ten take about 0.45%. The material was CD4+ T cells from peripheral blood mononuclear cells, obtained in the second trimester of pregnancy. The chain is built from TRBV5-1 and TRBJ2-3; maybe TRBD1 (6 bases). The origin of this receptor is a female donor with multiple sclerosis, enrolled in a pregnancy study. The DNA for the CDR3 is TGCGCCAGCAGAGGACAGAGCACAGATACGCAGTATTTT. This translates into CASRGQSTDTQYF.